This TCR beta chain was found in a study of CD8 T cells in ankylosing spondylitis. Points from the study as a whole: Disease-linked clones bore a CD8+ phenotype, appearing relatively rarely in peripheral blood.

Turning to this clonotype: Its specificity is unknown.

The length of the CDR3 is 17 residues. V trimming: 5 bases; J trimming: 5 bases; junction bases outside the gene matches: 11. CDR1 is MRHNA and CDR2 is SNTAGT in the germline V gene. Quantitative 5'-RACE with molecular barcodes produced the TCR beta libraries. Each CDR3 protein gets one entry after TCRdb re-called the 5' RACE reads with MiXCR. Of 230,000 or so distinct CDR3 sequences listed, 15% to 20% are singletons. Sequencing used blood, either unsorted or a sorted T cell fraction (not recorded which). The chain is built from TRBV6-4 and TRBJ2-1; 11 bases agree with TRBD2. This TCR derives from a male donor with ankylosing spondylitis or in good health (not recorded which). The CDR3 sequence is CASSPHPTSGKNNEQFF. The CDR3 DNA is TGTGCCAGCAGTCCTCACCCGACTAGCGGGAAGAACAATGAGCAGTTCTTC.